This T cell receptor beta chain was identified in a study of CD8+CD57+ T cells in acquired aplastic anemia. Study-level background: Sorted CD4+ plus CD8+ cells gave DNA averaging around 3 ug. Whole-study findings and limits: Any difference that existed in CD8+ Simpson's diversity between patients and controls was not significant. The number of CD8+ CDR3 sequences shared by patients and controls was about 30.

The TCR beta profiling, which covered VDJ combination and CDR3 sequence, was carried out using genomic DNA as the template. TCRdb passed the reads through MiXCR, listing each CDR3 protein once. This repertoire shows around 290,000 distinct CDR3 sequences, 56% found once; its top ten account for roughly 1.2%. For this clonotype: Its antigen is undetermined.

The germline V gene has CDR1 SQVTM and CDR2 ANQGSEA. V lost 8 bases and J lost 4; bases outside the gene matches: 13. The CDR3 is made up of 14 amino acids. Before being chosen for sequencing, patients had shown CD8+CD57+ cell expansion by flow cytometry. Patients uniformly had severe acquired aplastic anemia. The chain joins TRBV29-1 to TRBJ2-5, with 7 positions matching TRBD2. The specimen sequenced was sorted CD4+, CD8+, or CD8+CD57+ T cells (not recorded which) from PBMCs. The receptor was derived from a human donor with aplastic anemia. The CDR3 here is CSFLGGLGRETQYF. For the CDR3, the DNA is TGCAGCTTCCTGGGGGGGTTAGGGAGAGAGACCCAGTACTTC. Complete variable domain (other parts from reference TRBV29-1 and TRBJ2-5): SAVISQKPSRDICQRGTSLTIQCQVDSQVTMMFWYRQQPGQSLTLIATANQGSEATYESGFVIDKFPISRPNLTFSTLTVSNMSPEDSSIYLCSFLGGLGRETQYFGPGTRLLVL.